This T cell receptor beta chain is from a study of blood T cell repertoires in COVID-19. Study overall: COVID-19 samples collected from the United States, Italy and Spain covered acute and convalescent phases. Sources were T cells, B-cell-depleted T cells, or PBMCs; the material itself was cDNA or gDNA.

V lost 8 bases, J lost 1 base, and 15 bases lay in between. CDR3 length: 14 residues. CDR1 is LNHNV, CDR2 YYDKDF, per germline (reference sequence). Methods used by the authors: Cell counts per sample came from amplifying reference gene primers. Data came from immunoSEQ multiplex PCR; TCRdb stores just in-frame clones and leaves some out. D and trimming come from the DNA, and the V and J calls and clone size come from that table. Seen here are around 77,000 clones, 86% observed once, and the top ten hold roughly 10%. The table lists this clone with a count of one. The chain links TRBV15 to TRBJ2-7; D call uncertain. The receptor was isolated from a man between 65 and 80 years old with active or convalescent COVID-19. The sequenced sample consisted of peripheral blood. The CDR3 sequence is CATEWALGSYEQYF. Here the CDR3 DNA reads TGTGCCACCGAGTGGGCCCTTGGGTCCTACGAGCAGTACTTC.